What follows are 24 T cell receptor beta chains derived from one specimen sequenced in a study of blood T cell repertoires in COVID-19. Profiling relied on immunoSEQ multiplex PCR, and the TCRdb table lists in-frame clones only, not all of them. The sample holds some 210,000 clones; more than 70% are singletons and the top ten take around 6.6%. Sequenced: peripheral blood. The origin of the receptors is a woman in her thirties or forties who had recovered from COVID-19.

This chain connects TRBV7-2 to TRBJ2-7, with 9 bases identical to TRBD1. This CDR3 region has 14 residues. Germline V gene sequence: CDR1 SGHTA, CDR2 FQGNSA. Trimming cost V 0 bases and J 9 bases; bases outside gene matches: 6. CDR3 region: CASSLATGGVGQYF. CDR3 nucleotide sequence: TGTGCCAGCAGCTTAGCGACAGGGGGGGTCGGGCAGTACTTC.

This clone was detected a few times. This chain joins TRBV18 and TRBJ2-6; D not resolved. The CDR3 length is 16 residues. Germline V gene sequence: CDR1 KGHSH, CDR2 LQKENI. V lost 0 bases to trimming and J lost 1 base, with 7 bases between them. The DNA for the CDR3 is TGTGCCAGCTCACCACCGGCCCTGTCTGGGGCCAACGTCCTGACTTTC. Translation: CASSPPALSGANVLTF. Full variable domain (outside the CDR3, taken from reference TRBV18 and TRBJ2-6): NAGVMQNPRHLVRRRGQEARLRCSPMKGHSHVYWYRQLPEEGLKFMVYLQKENIIDESGMPKERFSAEFPKEGPSILRIQQVVRGDSAAYFCASSPPALSGANVLTFGAGSRLTVL.

The table lists this clone with a few counts. The chain has TRBV2 and TRBJ2-2; possibly TRBD1 for D (6 bases). The CDR3 totals 16 residues. The germline V and J ends were trimmed by 5 bases and 5 bases, with 18 bases remaining between them. Germline CDR1 reads SNHLY; CDR2 reads FYNNEI. The CDR3 protein is CASSFRDTLATGELFF. In nucleotides, the CDR3 is TGTGCCAGCAGTTTTCGGGACACCTTGGCTACCGGGGAGCTGTTTTTT.

This chain links TRBV12-3 or TRBV12-4 with TRBJ2-7, with D perhaps TRBD1 (5 bases). There are 11 residues in the CDR3. V was clipped by 4 bases and J by 7 bases, with 8 bases between them. The CDR3 DNA follows: TGTGCCAGCAGTTGGGGCGAGGAGCAGTACTTC. Its protein product is CASSWGEEQYF.

The genes are TRBV10-3 and TRBJ1-1, with TRBD1 identical over 7 bases. Trimming at V came to 8 bases and at J to 4 bases, leaving 13 bases not matched to a gene. CDR1 is ENHRY, CDR2 SYGVKD, per germline. The CDR3 loop spans 15 amino acids. CDR3 in DNA: TGTGCCATCCGAGGAGACAGGGAAAGAGGCACTGAAGCTTTCTTT. Amino acids: CAIRGDRERGTEAFF.

The gene calls are TRBV5-1 and TRBJ1-5, with 10 bases fitting TRBD1. This CDR3 region has 15 residues. J lost 5 bases, V lost 4 bases, and 6 bases had no gene match. Germline CDR1 SGHRS, CDR2 YFSETQ. CDR3 protein: CASSPGDRGYQPQHF. The CDR3 region has the DNA TGCGCCAGCAGCCCCGGGGACAGGGGCTATCAGCCCCAGCATTTT.

The chain uses TRBV18 and TRBJ2-3; 9 bases line up with TRBD1. Germline CDR1 KGHSH, CDR2 LQKENI. The CDR3 is 16 amino acids. After removal of 4 bases from V and 9 bases from J, the junction contained 14 bases not matched to a gene. CDR3 amino acids: CASSQTGQGTYTTQYF. The CDR3 DNA sequence: TGTGCCAGCTCACAGACAGGACAGGGGACCTATACGACGCAGTATTTT.

The chain combines TRBV9 with TRBJ1-2; D gene ambiguous. CDR3 length: 13 residues. Germline values: CDR1 SGDLS, CDR2 YYNGEE. Trimming cost V 0 bases and J 4 bases, with 7 bases left between them. The CDR3 loop reads CASSVGQTYGYTF. The CDR3 bases are TGTGCCAGCAGCGTAGGACAAACCTATGGCTACACCTTC.

The chain combines TRBV2 with TRBJ1-6; TRBD1 aligns across 7 bases. The CDR3 spans 16 residues. The V segment lost 4 bases and the J segment 6 bases; nucleotides outside the gene matches: 9. Germline V gene sequence: CDR1 SNHLY, CDR2 FYNNEI. CDR3 bases: TGTGCCAGCAGTGTCGAAGGACAGGCCATTAATTCACCCCTCCACTTT. Translated: CASSVEGQAINSPLHF.

The rearrangement uses TRBV7-2 and TRBJ2-2, with TRBD1 identical over 8 bases. The germline gives CDR1 SGHTA, CDR2 FQGNSA. The CDR3 consists of 15 residues. V trimming: 2 bases; J trimming: 6 bases; junction bases outside the gene matches: 5. In nucleotides, the CDR3 is TGTGCCAGCAGCTTACAGGCACAGGGGGCCGGGGAGCTGTTTTTT. This codes for CASSLQAQGAGELFF.

This chain links TRBV4-2 with TRBJ1-2; D remains ambiguous. This CDR3 region has 15 residues. Germline CDR1 LGHNA, CDR2 YNFKEQ. Trimming took off 3 bases at V and 8 bases at J, with 19 bases between the two ends. The CDR3 DNA reads TGTGCCAGCAGCCACGTCTCGGCTTCGGGTGTCGGCTACACCTTC. Its protein is CASSHVSASGVGYTF.

The chain recombines TRBV4-3 with TRBJ2-1; TRBD2 agrees at 8 bases. J was trimmed by 9 bases and V by 2 bases; bases with no gene match: 6. CDR3 length: 14 amino acids. Per germline, CDR1 LGHNA and CDR2 YSLEER. The CDR3 loop reads CASSQLLAEGEQFF. Here the CDR3 DNA reads TGCGCCAGCAGCCAATTACTAGCGGAGGGTGAGCAGTTCTTC.

The V gene is TRBV14, the J gene TRBJ2-3; D not resolved. With 0 bases removed from V and 2 bases from J, the gap between germline ends came to 9 bases. CDR3 size: 15 residues. Germline CDR1 SGHDN, CDR2 FVKESK. The CDR3 region has the DNA TGTGCCAGCAGCCAAGAATCCCCTATCACAGATACGCAGTATTTT. Its protein is CASSQESPITDTQYF.

The rearrangement joins TRBV6-1 to TRBJ2-1; TRBD2 matches at 12 bases. The CDR3 sequence is 17 residues long. CDR1 MNHNS and CDR2 SASEGT come from the germline V gene. Trimming at V came to 1 base and at J to 7 bases, leaving 8 bases not matched to a gene. The DNA of the CDR3 is TGTGCCAGCAGTGAAGGGGACACTAGCGGGAGGAGAAATGAGCAGTTCTTC. Amino acids: CASSEGDTSGRRNEQFF.

This chain joins TRBV27 and TRBJ1-5; D gene ambiguous. The ends were cut back, 4 bases at V and 8 bases at J, with 12 bases in the middle. The CDR3 loop spans 13 amino acids. Germline-derived CDR1 and CDR2 are MNHEY and SMNVEV (reference sequence). CDR3 protein: CASSSATTEPQHF. CDR3 sequence (DNA): TGTGCCAGCAGTTCAGCGACTACGGAGCCCCAGCATTTT.

The rearrangement joins TRBV18 to TRBJ2-5; D uncertain. The V and J ends lost 4 bases and 2 bases respectively, with 11 bases between them. CDR1 is KGHSH, CDR2 LQKENI, per germline. CDR3 length: 14 amino acids. CDR3 in amino acids: CASSRSGRQETQYF. CDR3 bases: TGTGCCAGCTCACGGTCAGGCAGACAAGAGACCCAGTACTTC. Based on the CDR3 plus reference TRBV18 and TRBJ2-5, the full variable domain is NAGVMQNPRHLVRRRGQEARLRCSPMKGHSHVYWYRQLPEEGLKFMVYLQKENIIDESGMPKERFSAEFPKEGPSILRIQQVVRGDSAAYFCASSRSGRQETQYFGPGTRLLVL.

The genes are TRBV7-9 and TRBJ1-2; D gene ambiguous. The CDR3 spans 12 residues. V was shortened by 5 bases and J by 8 bases, with 12 bases between the two germline ends. The germline gives CDR1 SEHNR, CDR2 FQNEAQ (reference sequence). In nucleotides, the CDR3 is TGTGCCAGCAGCCCATCGGGTGGCGGCTACACCTTC. Amino acids: CASSPSGGGYTF.

The chain joins TRBV27 to TRBJ2-1, with 10 bases aligning to TRBD2. The germline V gene encodes CDR1 MNHEY and CDR2 SMNVEV (reference sequence). Unmatched junction bases numbered 7, after V lost 6 bases and J lost 2 bases. The CDR3 extends over 16 amino acids. In DNA form, the CDR3 reads TGTGCCAGCAGGCCGTCTAGCGGGAGCGCCTACAATGAGCAGTTCTTC. Protein product: CASRPSSGSAYNEQFF.

The chain links TRBV14 to TRBJ2-1, with 10 bases lining up with TRBD2. The CDR3 extends over 15 amino acids. Per germline, CDR1 SGHDN and CDR2 FVKESK. The J segment lost 6 bases and the V segment lost 0 bases, leaving 2 bases of the junction unmatched. CDR3 sequence: CASSQELAGPNEQFF. Written as DNA, the CDR3 is TGTGCCAGCAGCCAAGAACTAGCGGGACCCAATGAGCAGTTCTTC.

The rearrangement links TRBV12-3 or TRBV12-4 to TRBJ1-4, with a weak D call TRBD1 (5 bases). The CDR3 runs 13 residues. Trimming took 2 bases from V and 7 from J, leaving 8 bases between them. CDR3 nucleotides: TGTGCCAGCAGTTTAACAGGCCGTGAAAAACTGTTTTTT. It specifies CASSLTGREKLFF.

The table lists this clone with a few counts. This CDR3 reads CASNDRVNTEAFF. The CDR3 nucleotides are TGTGCCAGCAACGACAGAGTGAACACTGAAGCTTTCTTT. V usage is TRBV6-5 and J usage is TRBJ1-1, with D perhaps TRBD1 (5 bases). CDR3 length: 13 residues. Germline-derived CDR1 and CDR2 are MNHEY and SVGAGI. Trimming stripped 7 bases from V and 0 bases from J, with 9 bases between.

This sequence joins TRBV4-2 and TRBJ2-1; D not resolved. The CDR3 totals 16 residues. Germline CDR1 is LGHNA and CDR2 is YNFKEQ. Trimming shortened V by 1 base and J by 2 bases, and 12 bases separated the two germline ends. The CDR3 spells CASSQGLLEAYNEQFF. In DNA, the CDR3 is TGTGCCAGCAGCCAAGGGCTTCTAGAAGCCTACAATGAGCAGTTCTTC.

The chain uses TRBV12-5 and TRBJ2-1; D might be TRBD1 (6 bases). The germline CDR1 and CDR2 sequences are LGHNT and FRNRAP. Trimming removed 2 bases from V and 5 bases from J, with 10 bases in between. This CDR3 is 14 amino acids long. This CDR3 reads CASGLPGADNEQFF. For the CDR3, the DNA is TGTGCTAGTGGTTTGCCAGGGGCAGACAATGAGCAGTTCTTC.

This chain links TRBV19 with TRBJ1-1, with D possibly TRBD1 on 6 matching bases. Germline V gene data show CDR1 as LNHDA and CDR2 as SQIVND (reference sequence). Trimming pared 5 bases from V and 4 bases from J, leaving 20 bases between. CDR3 length equals 16 residues. The CDR3 reads CASSLDGGALSTEAFF. DNA of the CDR3: TGTGCCAGTAGTCTCGATGGGGGCGCGTTGTCCACTGAAGCTTTCTTT.